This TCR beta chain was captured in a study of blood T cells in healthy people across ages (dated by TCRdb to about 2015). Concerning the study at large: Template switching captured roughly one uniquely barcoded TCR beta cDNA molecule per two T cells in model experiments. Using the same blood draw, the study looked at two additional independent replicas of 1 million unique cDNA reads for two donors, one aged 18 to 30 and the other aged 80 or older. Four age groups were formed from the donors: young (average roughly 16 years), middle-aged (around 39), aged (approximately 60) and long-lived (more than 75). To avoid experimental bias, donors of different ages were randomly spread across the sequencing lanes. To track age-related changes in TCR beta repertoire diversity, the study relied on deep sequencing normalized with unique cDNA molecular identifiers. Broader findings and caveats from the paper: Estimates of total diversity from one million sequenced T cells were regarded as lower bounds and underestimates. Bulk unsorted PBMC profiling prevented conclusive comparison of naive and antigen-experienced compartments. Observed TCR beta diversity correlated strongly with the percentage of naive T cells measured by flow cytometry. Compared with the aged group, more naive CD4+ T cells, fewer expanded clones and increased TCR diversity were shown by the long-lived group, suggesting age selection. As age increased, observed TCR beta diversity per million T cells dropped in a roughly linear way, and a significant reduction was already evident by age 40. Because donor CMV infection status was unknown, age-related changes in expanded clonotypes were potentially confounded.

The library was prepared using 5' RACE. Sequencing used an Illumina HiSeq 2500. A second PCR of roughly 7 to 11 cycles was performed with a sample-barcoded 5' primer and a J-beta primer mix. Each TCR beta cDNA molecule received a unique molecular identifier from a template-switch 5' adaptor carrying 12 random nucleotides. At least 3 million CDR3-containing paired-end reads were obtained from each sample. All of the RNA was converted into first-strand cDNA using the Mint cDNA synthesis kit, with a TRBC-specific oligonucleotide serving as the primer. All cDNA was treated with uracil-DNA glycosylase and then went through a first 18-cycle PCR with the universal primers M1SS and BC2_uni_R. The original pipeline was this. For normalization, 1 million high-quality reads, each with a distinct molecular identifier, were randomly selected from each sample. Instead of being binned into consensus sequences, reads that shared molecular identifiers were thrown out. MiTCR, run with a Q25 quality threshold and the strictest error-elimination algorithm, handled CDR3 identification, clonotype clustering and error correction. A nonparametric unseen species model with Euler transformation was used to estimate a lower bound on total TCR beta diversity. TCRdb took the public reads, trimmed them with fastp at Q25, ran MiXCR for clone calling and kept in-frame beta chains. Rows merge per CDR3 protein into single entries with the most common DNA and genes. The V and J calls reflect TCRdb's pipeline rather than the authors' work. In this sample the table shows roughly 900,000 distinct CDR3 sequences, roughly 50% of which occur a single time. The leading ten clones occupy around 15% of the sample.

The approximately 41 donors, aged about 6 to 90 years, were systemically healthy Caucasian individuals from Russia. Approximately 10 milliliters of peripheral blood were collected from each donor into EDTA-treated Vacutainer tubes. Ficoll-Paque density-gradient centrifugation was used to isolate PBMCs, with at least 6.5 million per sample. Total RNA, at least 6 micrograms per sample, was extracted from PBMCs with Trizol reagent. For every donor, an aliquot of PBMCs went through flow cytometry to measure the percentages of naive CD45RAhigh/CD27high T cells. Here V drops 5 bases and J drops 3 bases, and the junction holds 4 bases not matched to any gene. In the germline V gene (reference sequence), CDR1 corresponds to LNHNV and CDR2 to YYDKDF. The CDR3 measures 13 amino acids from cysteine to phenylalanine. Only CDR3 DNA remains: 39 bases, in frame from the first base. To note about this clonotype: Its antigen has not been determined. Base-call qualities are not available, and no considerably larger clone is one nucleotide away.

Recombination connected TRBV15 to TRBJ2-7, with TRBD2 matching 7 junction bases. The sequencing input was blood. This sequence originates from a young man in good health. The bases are TGTGCCACCAGCGACCCGGGGGGCTACGAGCAGTACTTC. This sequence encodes CATSDPGGYEQYF.